Presented here are 14 T cell receptor beta chains from one specimen sequenced in a study of T cells after yellow fever vaccination. TCRdb called the 5' RACE reads again in MiXCR, with one record for every CDR3 protein. This sample yields nearly 300,000 distinct CDR3 sequences, of which around 9.3% are seen a single time; about 3% belongs to the top ten. The specimen was CD4+ T cells sorted from PBMCs, collected 5 days after the yellow fever booster vaccination. These receptors were taken from a man aged 18 to 29 who received the YFV17D yellow fever vaccine.

This clonotype turned up a few times. V and J are TRBV7-2 and TRBJ2-5; D possibly corresponds to TRBD2 (5 bases). Trimming stripped 0 bases from V and 1 base from J, with 6 bases between. Germline loops: CDR1 SGHTA, CDR2 FQGNSA. The CDR3 covers 14 residues. The CDR3 reads CASSLARVQETQYF. The CDR3 nucleotides are TGTGCCAGCAGCTTAGCGAGGGTCCAAGAGACCCAGTACTTC.

The chain couples TRBV20-1 to TRBJ2-3; D is undetermined. This CDR3 has 16 residues. V was shortened by 0 bases and J by 0 bases, with 13 bases between the two germline ends. Germline CDR1 reads DFQATT; CDR2 reads SNEGSKA (reference sequence). The CDR3 DNA reads TGCAGTGCTAGAGATGTCGGGCATCTCAGCACAGATACGCAGTATTTT. Protein product: CSARDVGHLSTDTQYF.

CDR3 bases: TGTGCCAGCAGCTTACAAAACTATAATTCACCCCTCCACTTT. As protein: CASSLQNYNSPLHF. J is TRBJ1-6 and V is TRBV11-2; D is ambiguous. Germline assignment: CDR1 SGHAT and CDR2 FQNNGV. V gave up 2 bases and J gave up 3 bases, with 5 bases separating them. CDR3 size: 14 residues.

Turning to this clonotype: A much larger clonotype is one base distant, so this may be a read error. In DNA form, the CDR3 reads TGCAGTGTTAGTCAACCGGGACAGGTGGCGGATGGCTACACCTTC. This codes for CSVSQPGQVADGYTF. J is TRBJ1-2 and V is TRBV20-1; 8 nucleotides line up with TRBD1. The germline CDR1 and CDR2 sequences are DFQATT and SNEGSKA (reference sequence). CDR3 length: 15 residues. The trim removed 7 bases at V and 6 bases at J, leaving 16 bases unmatched.

The chain is built from TRBV4-1 and TRBJ1-4; no clear D. V lost 7 bases, J lost 0 bases, and 9 bases lay in between. This CDR3 has 14 residues. CDR1 is MGHRA, CDR2 YSYEKL, per germline. CDR3 nucleotide sequence: TGCGCCAGCAATGTGGCAGCAACTAATGAAAAACTGTTTTTT. This gives the protein CASNVAATNEKLFF.

The chain recombines TRBV2 with TRBJ2-1; D is undetermined. Trimming took off 2 bases at V and 9 bases at J, with 11 bases between the two ends. The CDR3 has 13 residues. The germline V gene has CDR1 SNHLY and CDR2 FYNNEI. Here the CDR3 reads CASSETAYGEQFF. In DNA form, the CDR3 reads TGTGCCAGCAGTGAAACAGCTTACGGTGAGCAGTTCTTC.

V is TRBV5-1 and J is TRBJ1-1; D is perhaps TRBD1 (6 bases). Trimming shortened V by 5 bases and J by 6 bases, and 14 bases separated the two germline ends. The CDR3 loop spans 13 amino acids. Germline CDR1 SGHRS, CDR2 YFSETQ. CDR3 nucleotide sequence: TGCGCCAGCAGAGAGCCGGGGGCGGCTGAAGCTTTCTTT. This encodes CASREPGAAEAFF. The full variable domain, its missing parts supplied by reference TRBV5-1 and TRBJ1-1, is KAGVTQTPRYLIKTRGQQVTLSCSPISGHRSVSWYQQTPGQGLQFLFEYFSETQRNKGNFPGRFSGRQFSNSRSEMNVSTLELGDSALYLCASREPGAAEAFFGQGTRLTVV.

This clonotype was found a few times. The rearrangement links TRBV27 to TRBJ1-2; D possibly corresponds to TRBD1 (6 bases). The V end lost 3 bases, the J end lost 8 bases, and 16 bases lay between the germline ends. Germline lookup yields CDR1 MNHEY and CDR2 SMNVEV (reference sequence). The CDR3 is 14 residues long. The CDR3: CASSFSQGPRGYTF. CDR3 DNA: TGTGCCAGCAGTTTCTCTCAGGGGCCTAGAGGCTACACCTTC.

This clonotype appeared a few times. This chain links TRBV11-2 with TRBJ2-3; D might be TRBD1 (7 bases). CDR1 and CDR2 (germline): SGHAT, FQNNGV. CDR3 length: 16 amino acids. Trimming shortened V by 5 bases and J by 5 bases, and 20 bases separated the two germline ends. CDR3 loop: CASSPFRGVAVDTQYF. Here the CDR3 DNA reads TGTGCCAGCAGCCCCTTCAGGGGGGTAGCAGTAGATACGCAGTATTTT.

This clonotype was counted at least ten times. The chain combines TRBV7-9 with TRBJ2-1; 9 nucleotides agree with TRBD2. CDR1 SEHNR and CDR2 FQNEAQ come from the germline V gene (reference sequence). The junction had 7 bases not matched to a gene; V was cut back by 2 bases and J by 2 bases. CDR3 length: 17 amino acids. The CDR3 loop is CASSLLRRGGTYNEQFF. CDR3 coding DNA: TGTGCCAGCAGCTTACTGAGGCGGGGGGGTACCTACAATGAGCAGTTCTTC. The full variable domain, its missing parts supplied by reference TRBV7-9 and TRBJ2-1, is DTGVSQNPRHKITKRGQNVTFRCDPISEHNRLYWYRQTLGQGPEFLTYFQNEAQLEKSRLLSDRFSAERPKGSFSTLEIQRTEQGDSAMYLCASSLLRRGGTYNEQFFGPGTRLTVL.

The rearrangement uses TRBV11-2 and TRBJ1-2; 7 bases are a match to TRBD1. The CDR3 covers 12 residues. In germline, CDR1 is SGHAT, CDR2 FQNNGV. V shed 4 bases, J shed 7 bases, and the junction held 3 bases outside the gene matches. The CDR3 region is CASSSDRRGYTF. As DNA, the CDR3 is TGTGCCAGCAGCTCGGACAGGCGTGGCTACACCTTC.

This clonotype has only a few counts. This chain connects TRBV7-2 to TRBJ1-4; D is unresolved. Germline assignment: CDR1 SGHTA and CDR2 FQGNSA. Between the trimmed V and J ends, which lost 5 bases and 7 bases, there was a span of 20 bases. There are 16 residues in the CDR3. This CDR3 is CASSLFGRSGGEKLFF. The CDR3 DNA follows: TGTGCCAGCAGCCTATTTGGAAGGTCCGGAGGTGAAAAACTGTTTTTT. The complete variable domain, with remaining parts taken from reference TRBV7-2 and TRBJ1-4, reads GAGVSQSPSNKVTEKGKDVELRCDPISGHTALYWYRQSLGQGLEFLIYFQGNSAPDKSGLPSDRFSAERTGGSVSTLTIQRTQQEDSAVYLCASSLFGRSGGEKLFFGSGTQLSVL.

The chain carries TRBV10-3 and TRBJ1-2; a possible D gene is TRBD1 (6 bases). CDR3 size: 15 residues. The germline V and J ends were trimmed by 2 bases and 2 bases, with 12 bases remaining between them. From germline, CDR1 is ENHRY and CDR2 SYGVKD. In nucleotides, the CDR3 is TGTGCCATCAGTGAGACGCTCGGACAGAACTATGGCTACACCTTC. Its protein product is CAISETLGQNYGYTF.

The chain couples TRBV2 to TRBJ1-2, with 8 nucleotides matching TRBD1. The length of the CDR3 is 13 residues. V was pared by 2 bases and J by 8 bases, with 4 bases of the junction left unmatched. Germline assignment: CDR1 SNHLY and CDR2 FYNNEI. As DNA, the CDR3 is TGTGCCAGCAGTGAAAACAGGGGGGGAGGCTACACCTTC. It codes for CASSENRGGGYTF.